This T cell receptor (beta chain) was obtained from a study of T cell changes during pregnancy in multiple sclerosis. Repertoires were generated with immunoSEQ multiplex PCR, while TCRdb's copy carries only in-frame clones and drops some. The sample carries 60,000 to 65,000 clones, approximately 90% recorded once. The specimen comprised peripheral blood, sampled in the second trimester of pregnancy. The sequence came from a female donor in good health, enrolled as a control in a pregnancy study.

CDR3 DNA sequence: TGTGCCAGCAGTCCCAGCGGCTACACCGGGGAGCTGTTTTTT. Its protein is CASSPSGYTGELFF. The chain uses TRBV27 and TRBJ2-2; the D gene is possibly TRBD2 (5 bases). The CDR3 is 14 residues long. CDR1 MNHEY and CDR2 SMNVEV come from the germline V gene (reference sequence). Trimming removed 5 bases from V and 3 bases from J, with 10 bases in between.